Each of the 18 T cell receptor beta chains below was sequenced from the same sample in a study of human thymus T cells. Method: immunoSEQ multiplex PCR; TCRdb's copy keeps in-frame clones and lacks some. Counted here are roughly 130,000 clones, just under 95% occurring once; the ten biggest clones make up around 0.025%. The thymus was resected at corrective cardiac surgery. Sequenced: thymus tissue. The receptors shown here come from a boy younger than two with a congenital heart defect but otherwise immunologically healthy.

The chain couples TRBV28 to TRBJ1-2, with D perhaps matching TRBD1 (5 bases). Trimming removed 2 bases at V and 0 bases at J, with 13 bases between. Germline V gene sequence: CDR1 MDHEN, CDR2 SYDVKM. The CDR3 loop spans 16 amino acids. The CDR3 nucleotides read TGTGCCAGCAGTTTAGGGAGGGGAGGGCCTAACTATGGCTACACCTTC. It is translated as CASSLGRGGPNYGYTF.

The genes are TRBV30 and TRBJ1-6; D remains unclear. V shed 1 base and J shed 8 bases, with 21 bases lying between them. CDR1 is GTSNPN, CDR2 SVGIG, per germline (reference sequence). The length of the CDR3 is 17 residues. The CDR3 coding sequence is TGTGCCTGGAGTGCCTTCGGTGTGATGAGCCACGATTCACCCCTCCACTTT. Protein product: CAWSAFGVMSHDSPLHF.

V gene TRBV27 combines with J gene TRBJ1-3, with a possible D match to TRBD1 (6 bases). Trimming pared 6 bases from V and 2 bases from J, leaving 17 bases between. Per germline, CDR1 MNHEY and CDR2 SMNVEV (reference sequence). This CDR3 comprises 16 residues. The CDR3 region is CASSSLRDTTGNTIYF. In nucleotides, the CDR3 is TGTGCCAGCAGCTCTCTGCGGGACACGACTGGAAACACCATATATTTT.

V gene TRBV5-1 combines with J gene TRBJ1-6; TRBD1 matches 7 bases. The CDR3 totals 14 residues. Germline V gene data show CDR1 as SGHRS and CDR2 as YFSETQ. J was trimmed by 10 bases and V by 0 bases; bases with no gene match: 4. The CDR3 spells CASSLEQGNSPLHF. CDR3 in DNA: TGCGCCAGCAGCTTGGAACAGGGGAACTCACCCCTCCACTTT. The variable domain in full, completed from reference TRBV5-1 and TRBJ1-6, reads KAGVTQTPRYLIKTRGQQVTLSCSPISGHRSVSWYQQTPGQGLQFLFEYFSETQRNKGNFPGRFSGRQFSNSRSEMNVSTLELGDSALYLCASSLEQGNSPLHFGNGTRLTVT.

The chain carries TRBV4-3 and TRBJ2-3; 8 bases fit TRBD2. With V trimmed by 1 base and J by 5 bases, 11 bases remained unmatched. Per germline, CDR1 LGHNA and CDR2 YSLEER. The length of the CDR3 is 17 residues. The CDR3 DNA follows: TGCGCCAGCAGCCAAGGTTTCGTAGCGGGGCGTTTAGATACGCAGTATTTT. Its translation: CASSQGFVAGRLDTQYF.

This chain uses TRBV29-1 with TRBJ2-5; D uncertain. Germline CDR1 is SQVTM and CDR2 is ANQGSEA. V was trimmed by 4 bases and J by 7 bases, leaving 16 bases between them. This CDR3 spans 13 amino acids. The CDR3 spells CSVAFGPSGTQYF. The CDR3 DNA sequence: TGCAGCGTTGCGTTTGGCCCGTCAGGGACCCAGTACTTC.

The chain is built from TRBV14 and TRBJ1-1, with TRBD1 as a possible D gene (5 bases). Trimming stripped 3 bases from V and 8 bases from J, with 10 bases between. The CDR3 spans 12 residues. CDR1 is SGHDN and CDR2 is FVKESK in the germline V gene. CDR3 bases: TGTGCCAGCAGCCACATCGGGGCCGAAGCTTTCTTT. Amino acids: CASSHIGAEAFF.

Note on this clone: This sample includes further DNA sequences coding for the same CDR3. The chain employs TRBV5-6 and TRBJ1-5, with D uncertain. Germline lookup yields CDR1 SGHDT and CDR2 YYEEEE. V dropped 4 bases and J dropped 0 bases, with 14 bases sitting between them. The CDR3 has 16 residues. CDR3 sequence: CASSVWTDYSNQPQHF. DNA for the CDR3: TGTGCCAGCAGCGTCTGGACCGACTATAGCAATCAGCCCCAGCATTTT.

The V call is TRBV5-1, the J call TRBJ2-7; the match to TRBD1 covers 8 bases. Germline trimming cut 5 bases from V and 5 bases from J; bases unmatched to any gene: 15. Germline V CDR1 and CDR2: SGHRS, YFSETQ. The CDR3 has 16 residues. The CDR3 coding sequence is TGCGCCAGCAGATTAACCTGGACAGGGAGGTTGAACGAGCAGTACTTC. It codes for CASRLTWTGRLNEQYF.

This clone was detected only once. The chain combines TRBV4-2 with TRBJ2-7; the D is unclear. V lost 1 base and J lost 2, with 12 bases in between. CDR1 is LGHNA, CDR2 YNFKEQ, per germline. The CDR3 covers 15 residues. Written as DNA, the CDR3 is TGTGCCAGCAGCCAAGCAAGACCGGCGCCCTACGAGCAGTACTTC. Translating it yields CASSQARPAPYEQYF.

The chain links TRBV28 to TRBJ2-7; D call uncertain. This CDR3 is built from 12 residues. With 5 bases removed from V and 2 bases from J, the gap between germline ends came to 7 bases. Germline CDR1 MDHEN, CDR2 SYDVKM. CDR3 loop: CASSPTAYEQYF. CDR3 DNA sequence: TGTGCCAGCAGTCCGACGGCCTACGAGCAGTACTTC.

The chain recombines TRBV7-9 with TRBJ1-1; TRBD1 agrees at 7 bases. The V gene end was trimmed by 5 bases and the J gene end by 12 bases; junction bases not matched to a gene: 9. This CDR3 contains 12 residues. Germline V gives CDR1 SEHNR, CDR2 FQNEAQ (reference sequence). The DNA for the CDR3 is TGTGCCAGCAGCCAGGGGGAGGGTACAACTTTCTTT. As protein: CASSQGEGTTFF.

The rearrangement links TRBV9 to TRBJ2-3, with 7 nucleotides matching TRBD2. Germline V gene lookup returns CDR1 SGDLS and CDR2 YYNGEE. J lost 0 bases, V lost 5 bases, and 9 bases had no gene match. This CDR3 comprises 16 residues. CDR3 residues: CASSPFSGLSTDTQYF. The CDR3, as DNA: TGTGCCAGCAGTCCGTTTAGCGGGCTTAGCACAGATACGCAGTATTTT.

The chain couples TRBV7-6 to TRBJ2-1; the D is unclear. Trimming took 5 bases from V and 4 from J, leaving 18 bases between them. CDR3 length: 16 amino acids. Germline V gene data show CDR1 as SGHVS and CDR2 as FNYEAQ. The CDR3 DNA sequence: TGTGCCAGCAGCGGCGAGCCACTACAATCGTACAATGAGCAGTTCTTC. Protein: CASSGEPLQSYNEQFF.

The J gene is TRBJ2-5, the V gene TRBV7-9; 14 bases line up with TRBD2. This CDR3 comprises 17 residues. The V and J ends lost 3 bases and 5 bases, in that order; junction bases with no gene match: 8. The germline V gene has CDR1 SEHNR and CDR2 FQNEAQ (reference sequence). The CDR3 coding sequence is TGTGCCAGCAGCTTCCCCCGACTAGCGGGGGGGCGCGAGACCCAGTACTTC. Translating gives CASSFPRLAGGRETQYF.

The V call is TRBV5-4, the J call TRBJ1-2; 11 bases map to TRBD1. Germline-derived CDR1 and CDR2 are SGHNT and YYREEE (reference sequence). V lost 9 bases, J lost 6 bases, and 7 bases stayed unmatched. The CDR3 consists of 13 residues. The CDR3 reads CATRTGGGDGYTF. The CDR3 coding sequence is TGTGCCACCCGGACAGGGGGCGGCGATGGCTACACCTTC.

The rearrangement links TRBV28 to TRBJ2-1; 8 bases line up with TRBD1. This CDR3 has 13 residues. The ends lost 5 bases at V and 8 bases at J; junction bases unmatched: 5. Germline V gene lookup returns CDR1 MDHEN and CDR2 SYDVKM. The CDR3 bases are TGTGCCAGCAGTCCCCCGACAGGGGATGAGCAGTTCTTC. As protein: CASSPPTGDEQFF.

The rearrangement joins TRBV9 to TRBJ1-2; D might be TRBD1 (6 bases). The V end was cut by 5 bases, the J end by 6 bases, with 17 bases between. Germline V CDR1 and CDR2: SGDLS, YYNGEE. The CDR3 sequence is 14 residues long. The CDR3 loop reads CASSANRVGDGYTF. The CDR3 DNA sequence: TGTGCCAGCAGTGCAAACAGGGTTGGGGATGGCTACACCTTC.